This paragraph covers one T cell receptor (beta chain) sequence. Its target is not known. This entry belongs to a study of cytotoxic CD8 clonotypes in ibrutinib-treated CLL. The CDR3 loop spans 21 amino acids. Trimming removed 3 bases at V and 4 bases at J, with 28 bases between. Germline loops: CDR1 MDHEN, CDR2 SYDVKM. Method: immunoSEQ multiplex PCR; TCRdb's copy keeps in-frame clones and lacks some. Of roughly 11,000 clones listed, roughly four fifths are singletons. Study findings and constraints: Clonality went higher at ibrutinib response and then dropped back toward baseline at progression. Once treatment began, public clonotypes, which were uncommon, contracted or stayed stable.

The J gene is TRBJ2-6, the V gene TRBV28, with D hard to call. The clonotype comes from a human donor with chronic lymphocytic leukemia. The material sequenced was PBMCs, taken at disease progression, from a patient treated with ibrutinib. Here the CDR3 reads CASSFIPVSRPHAGGANVLTF. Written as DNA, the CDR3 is TGTGCCAGCAGTTTTATCCCGGTCTCGCGGCCTCACGCTGGCGGGGCCAACGTCCTGACTTTC. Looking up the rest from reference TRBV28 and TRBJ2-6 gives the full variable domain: DVKVTQSSRYLVKRTGEKVFLECVQDMDHENMFWYRQDPGLGLRLIYFSYDVKMKEKGDIPEGYSVSREKKERFSLILESASTNQTSMYLCASSFIPVSRPHAGGANVLTFGAGSRLTVL.